The subject of this entry is one T cell receptor beta chain. What it recognizes is unknown. These data are taken from a study of cytomegalovirus exposure and HLA in healthy donors. Study-wide background: Clustering assigned about four fifths of the approximately 400 genotyped donors to the Caucasian-associated ancestry cluster.

Primers: 60 Vbeta forward and 13 Jbeta reverse. Assay used: immunoSEQ multiplex PCR; TCRdb lists only in-frame clones, some missing. The sample lists 100,000 to 150,000 clones, less than 85% occurring once. The CDR3 runs to 16 residues. V lost 0 bases, J lost 7 bases, and 8 bases stayed unmatched. Germline V gene lookup returns CDR1 LNHNV and CDR2 YYDKDF (reference sequence). Study observations and caveats: Differences between HLA loci emerged in a later analysis of TCR association rates, with DRB1 most and HLA-C fewest. Owing to their indistinguishability, certain V segments, notably TRBV6-2 and TRBV6-3, were excluded. The study recorded more than 150 TCR beta chains that were cytomegalovirus-associated.

This receptor was obtained from a man aged 40-49 years in good health and CMV-seronegative. The chain uses TRBV15 and TRBJ2-2, with 7 positions matching TRBD1. The sequencing input was PBMCs. DNA for the CDR3: TGTGCCACCAGCAGAGATCTCGGGCAGGGGGACGGGGAGCTGTTTTTT. Protein sequence: CATSRDLGQGDGELFF.